The present TCR beta chain was sequenced within a study of CD8+CD57+ T cells in acquired aplastic anemia. Study-wide context: Sorted CD4+ and CD8+ cells yielded DNA averaging around 3 ug.

V lost 5 bases, J lost 2 bases, and 15 bases lay in between. This CDR3 is built from 14 residues. Germline V gene lookup returns CDR1 DFQATT and CDR2 SNEGSKA (reference sequence). CDR3 and TCR beta VDJ profiling relied on genomic DNA as the template. TCRdb processed the reads anew with MiXCR; each CDR3 protein has one entry. This sample carries some 290,000 distinct CDR3 sequences, roughly half of them seen once, and the ten largest clones take 8%. V and J are TRBV20-1 and TRBJ2-5; D is unresolved. The sample taken for sequencing was sorted CD4+, CD8+, or CD8+CD57+ T cells (not recorded which) from PBMCs. The TCR was taken from a human donor with severe aplastic anemia or a healthy control (not recorded which). In nucleotides, the CDR3 is TGCAGTGCTCCCGCCTCGGGCAGACAAGAGACCCAGTACTTC. As protein: CSAPASGRQETQYF.